The 9 T cell receptor beta chains listed next were all sequenced from one sample in a study of blood T cells in healthy people across ages. A second about 7 to 11 cycle PCR used barcoded and J-beta primers. TCRdb reanalysed the 5' RACE reads using MiXCR and keeps one entry per CDR3 protein. The table includes roughly 1,000,000 distinct CDR3 sequences, approximately 26% detected once. A further study also used this sample, focusing on T cells of mothers and their children.

What was sequenced was blood. These receptors all come from a girl under 10 years old in good health.

This clonotype was found many times. The V and J genes are TRBV9 and TRBJ1-1, with 11 bases aligning to TRBD1. Germline V gene data show CDR1 as SGDLS and CDR2 as YYNGEE. V was clipped by 3 bases and J by 0 bases; unmatched bases: 16. The CDR3 totals 20 residues. This CDR3 reads CASSAAISPGQGDMNTEAFF. The CDR3, as DNA: TGTGCCAGCAGCGCGGCCATTTCCCCGGGACAGGGGGATATGAACACTGAAGCTTTCTTT.

The J gene is TRBJ1-2, the V gene TRBV6-1; 7 positions match TRBD1. Germline loops: CDR1 MNHNS, CDR2 SASEGT. CDR3 length equals 13 residues. V shed 8 bases and J 4 bases; nucleotides not matched to a gene: 7. The CDR3 DNA is TGTGCCAGCGTCACGACAGGGAGCTATGGCTACACCTTC. The encoded protein is CASVTTGSYGYTF.

This clonotype was detected only a few times. CDR3 sequence: CSAHPGLAVDTQYF. CDR3 in DNA: TGCAGTGCTCATCCGGGACTAGCGGTGGATACGCAGTATTTT. The rearrangement links TRBV20-1 to TRBJ2-3; 11 bases are shared with TRBD2. V dropped 5 bases and J dropped 6; count of bases not matched to a gene: 7. The CDR3 runs to 14 residues. Germline V gene lookup returns CDR1 DFQATT and CDR2 SNEGSKA (reference sequence).

This clonotype has only a few counts. The chain employs TRBV11-3 and TRBJ1-4, with 9 bases matching TRBD1. The CDR3 totals 15 residues. V trimming: 5 bases; J trimming: 10 bases; junction bases outside the gene matches: 11. CDR1 is SGHNT and CDR2 is YENEEA in the germline V gene. CDR3 coding DNA: TGTGCCAGCAGCGGACAAACAGGGGGCGAGGGAAAACTGTTTTTT. Translating gives CASSGQTGGEGKLFF.

The rearrangement uses TRBV5-1 and TRBJ2-1; TRBD1 is a possible D gene (6 bases). This CDR3 has 16 amino acids. Trimming took off 7 bases at V and 0 bases at J, with 17 bases between the two ends. Per the germline V gene, CDR1 is SGHRS and CDR2 is YFSETQ. The CDR3 nucleotides are TGCGCCAGCCAGCTTTCAGGGGTGAGCTCCTACAATGAGCAGTTCTTC. Its translation is CASQLSGVSSYNEQFF.

This clonotype has more than one count but fewer than ten. CDR3 sequence (DNA): TGCGCCAGCAGCTCTGTTGTGAGGGGATCCTACGAGCAGTACTTC. Amino acids: CASSSVVRGSYEQYF. The gene calls are TRBV5-1 and TRBJ2-7, with D perhaps given as TRBD1 or TRBD2 (5 bases each). The V and J ends lost 3 bases and 1 base respectively, with 14 bases between them. Germline V gives CDR1 SGHRS, CDR2 YFSETQ. CDR3 length: 15 amino acids. Looking up the rest from reference TRBV5-1 and TRBJ2-7 gives the full variable domain: KAGVTQTPRYLIKTRGQQVTLSCSPISGHRSVSWYQQTPGQGLQFLFEYFSETQRNKGNFPGRFSGRQFSNSRSEMNVSTLELGDSALYLCASSSVVRGSYEQYFGPGTRLTVT.

This chain joins TRBV10-3 and TRBJ2-2; D assignment may be TRBD1 or TRBD2 (5 bases each). V dropped 4 bases and J dropped 3 bases, with 9 bases sitting between them. CDR1 and CDR2 from the germline V gene are ENHRY and SYGVKD. This CDR3 spans 14 amino acids. The CDR3 nucleotides read TGTGCCATCAGTGCGGGGACGGACACCGGGGAGCTGTTTTTT. As protein: CAISAGTDTGELFF.

The table lists this clonotype with a few counts. The genes are TRBV7-6 and TRBJ2-3; the D gene could be TRBD1 or TRBD2 (5 bases each). The CDR3 extends over 14 amino acids. The germline V gene encodes CDR1 SGHVS and CDR2 FNYEAQ. The V gene lost 2 bases and the J gene lost 5 bases, with 11 bases spanning the gap. CDR3 loop: CASSLLGVRDTQYF. The CDR3 nucleotides read TGTGCCAGCAGCTTATTGGGGGTTAGAGATACGCAGTATTTT.

This chain connects TRBV5-6 to TRBJ2-2; TRBD1 agrees at 8 bases. The length of the CDR3 is 14 residues. Losses at the gene ends were 3 bases for V and 8 bases for J; bases not matched to a gene: 6. Germline V CDR1 and CDR2: SGHDT, YYEEEE. CDR3 loop: CASSYQGAGGELFF. The CDR3 region has the DNA TGTGCCAGCAGCTACCAGGGGGCAGGAGGGGAGCTGTTTTTT. The full variable domain, rest sourced from reference TRBV5-6 and TRBJ2-2, is DAGVTQSPTHLIKTRGQQVTLRCSPKSGHDTVSWYQQALGQGPQFIFQYYEEEERQRGNFPDRFSGHQFPNYSSELNVNALLLGDSALYLCASSYQGAGGELFFGEGSRLTVL.